This passage covers 3 T cell receptor beta chains from one sample sequenced in a study of molecular identifiers for immune sequencing clone quantification. TCRdb independently ran MiXCR on the PCR reads; one entry per CDR3 protein. Of around 470,000 distinct CDR3 sequences listed, 20% to 25% are singletons. The sequenced sample was naive CD8+ T cells from blood, with Jurkat cell RNA spiked in. The subset was: FACS-sorted CD8+CD4-CCR7+CD45RA+ naive T cells. The receptors come from a human donor in good health. Some libraries in this study had Jurkat cell RNA spiked in.

The genes are TRBV18 and TRBJ1-2; D gene ambiguous. The germline CDR1 and CDR2 sequences are KGHSH and LQKENI. With 2 bases removed from V and 2 bases from J, the gap between germline ends came to 12 bases. The CDR3 runs to 15 residues. In DNA form, the CDR3 reads TGTGCCAGCTCACCAATTCGAGGTTACAACTATGGCTACACCTTC. Translation gives CASSPIRGYNYGYTF.

The chain couples TRBV28 to TRBJ2-1; no clear D gene. Trimming left V 6 bases short and J 0 bases short, with 12 bases between. The CDR3 totals 15 residues. Germline V gives CDR1 MDHEN, CDR2 SYDVKM. The CDR3 bases are TGTGCCAGCAGCTTAGAAGGCCGCTCCTACAATGAGCAGTTCTTC. Its protein product is CASSLEGRSYNEQFF.

Only a few counts were recorded for this clonotype. In DNA, the CDR3 is TGTGCCAGCAGCTCTCCGGAGGGGGATACGCAGTATTTT. This codes for CASSSPEGDTQYF. The chain links TRBV7-9 to TRBJ2-3; D might be TRBD2 (6 bases). CDR1 and CDR2 from the germline V gene are SEHNR and FQNEAQ (reference sequence). The CDR3 spans 13 residues. V lost 4 bases and J 6 bases, leaving 11 bases between the germline ends.